This TCR beta chain came from a study of blood T cells in healthy people across ages. In the study overall: About one barcoded TCR beta cDNA was captured per two T cells. Overall study findings and caveats: Unsorted PBMC input precluded a conclusive naive versus antigen-experienced comparison. Long-lived donors exceeded aged donors in naive CD4+ cells and diversity.

This clonotype was found once. The antigen remains undetermined. An end of the junction differs from the germline gene, which may be a read error. Alongside a J-beta primer mix, a sample-barcoded 5' primer served in a second PCR lasting about 7 to 12 cycles. Every sample gave at least 3 million paired-end reads containing CDR3. In TCRdb, the 5' RACE reads were re-called with MiXCR into one record per CDR3 protein. The table shows nearly 800,000 distinct CDR3 sequences, with 56% occurring only once. CDR1 and CDR2 from the germline V gene are SGHTA and FQGNSA. This CDR3 has 13 amino acids. The clonotype originates from a man aged 40-49 years in good health. Sample: blood. V gene TRBV7-2 combines with J gene TRBJ1-1; no definite D call. In nucleotides, the CDR3 is TGCGCCAGCAGCCGGGAGCGGGTGGCTGAAGCTTTCTTT. This gives the protein CASSRERVAEAFF.